The clone carrying this TCR beta chain was observed many times. Its specificity is unknown. The data stem from a study of T-cell reconstitution after alpha-beta-depleted transplantation in children. Notes on the study in general: Surviving recipient T cells and thymic progenitors produced the high day-60 TCRbeta diversity seen in some patients. Expanded clones from the graft, numbering several hundred, reportedly supplied alpha-beta T cells about two months after transplant.

Using unique molecular identifiers, the investigators prepared the TCRbeta library. TCRdb re-derived calls from the PCR reads in MiXCR, one entry per CDR3 protein. The repertoire has about 300,000 distinct CDR3 sequences, about 9.4% of them found once; the top ten carry less than 9%. The CDR3 spans 15 residues. Germline CDR1 is SGHTA and CDR2 is FQGNSA. Unmatched junction bases numbered 9, after V lost 5 bases and J lost 3 bases. This TCR came from a boy under two years old with acute myeloid leukemia, due to receive a stem cell transplant. This chain connects TRBV7-2 to TRBJ2-7; TRBD2 matches at 8 bases. The sample in question was PBMCs, obtained before TCRalphabeta/CD19-depleted stem cell transplant. CDR3 sequence (DNA): TGTGCCAGCAGCCCGCCTAGCGGGCCCTACTACGAGCAGTACTTC. Encoded protein: CASSPPSGPYYEQYF. The entire variable domain, with the rest obtained from reference TRBV7-2 and TRBJ2-7, is as follows: GAGVSQSPSNKVTEKGKDVELRCDPISGHTALYWYRQSLGQGLEFLIYFQGNSAPDKSGLPSDRFSAERTGGSVSTLTIQRTQQEDSAVYLCASSPPSGPYYEQYFGPGTRLTVT.